One sample yielded the 16 T cell receptor beta chains listed below, sequenced in a study of low-dose radiotherapy and immunotherapy resistance in tumors. Time point here: before trial treatment. TRAV- and TRBV-specific primers were used for first-strand cDNA, which covered alpha and beta chains. Amplification, which lasted 20 PCR cycles, used a constant-region primer and V-primer adapter to amplify TCRs. TCRdb itself ran the reads through MiXCR, one entry per CDR3 protein. The table lists 60,000 or so distinct CDR3 sequences, approximately 26% of them singletons. Here the sequenced sample was PBMCs, taken before treatment. Source of these receptors: a male donor with rectosigmoid adenocarcinoma.

The chain recombines TRBV25-1 with TRBJ2-7; TRBD1 is a possible D gene (6 bases). V was shortened by 6 bases and J by 3 bases, with 12 bases between the two germline ends. The V gene's germline CDR1 is MGHDK and CDR2 SYGVNS. There are 13 residues in the CDR3. CDR3 in amino acids: CASSVRDNYEQYF. The CDR3 DNA is TGTGCCAGCAGCGTCCGGGACAACTACGAGCAGTACTTC.

This clonotype was counted a few times. The rearrangement links TRBV6-2 or TRBV6-3 to TRBJ1-1; D unclear. Germline-derived CDR1 and CDR2 are MNHEY and SVGEGT. V lost 3 bases, J lost 1 base, and 6 bases lay in between. This CDR3 region has 13 residues. The CDR3 coding sequence is TGTGCCAGCAGTTATATCAGGAACACTGAAGCTTTCTTT. It codes for CASSYIRNTEAFF.

This clonotype was seen ten or more times. The chain carries TRBV6-2 or TRBV6-3 and TRBJ2-1; 10 bases match TRBD2. Germline trimming cut 5 bases from V and 3 bases from J; bases unmatched to any gene: 1. The germline CDR1 and CDR2 sequences are MNHEY and SVGEGT. This CDR3 spans 14 amino acids. CDR3 residues: CASSRTSGYNEQFF. In nucleotides, the CDR3 is TGTGCCAGCAGTCGGACTAGCGGCTACAATGAGCAGTTCTTC.

Concerning this clonotype itself: A much bigger clone sits one base away, suggesting this may be a read error. The chain recombines TRBV28 with TRBJ2-2; D is unclear. The CDR3 has 17 amino acids. The ends were cut back, 5 bases at V and 4 bases at J, with 20 bases in the middle. Germline V gives CDR1 MDHEN, CDR2 SYDVKM. CDR3 DNA: TGTGCCAGCAGTCGCACGAGCCCCCTGGGTAGCACCGGGGAGCTGTTTTTT. It is translated as CASSRTSPLGSTGELFF.

This clonotype was counted a few times. Since a much larger clone is just one base distant, this may be a read error. The J gene is TRBJ2-3, the V gene TRBV7-7, with D possibly being TRBD1 (6 bases). V shed 2 bases and J shed 1 base, with 10 bases lying between them. This CDR3 comprises 15 residues. Germline-derived CDR1 and CDR2 are SSHAT and FNYEAQ (reference sequence). The CDR3 is CASSLCSGGTDTQYF. CDR3 DNA: TGTGCCAGCAGCTTATGTTCAGGGGGCACAGATACGCAGTATTTT. Supplemented by reference TRBV7-7 and TRBJ2-3, the full variable domain reads GAGVSQSPRYKVTKRGQDVTLRCDPISSHATLYWYQQALGQGPEFLTYFNYEAQPDKSGLPSDRFSAERPEGSISTLTIQRTEQRDSAMYRCASSLCSGGTDTQYFGPGTRLTVL.

The sample holds many counts of this clonotype. The chain uses TRBV20-1 and TRBJ2-1; TRBD1 is a possible D gene (5 bases). The CDR3 runs 13 residues. Trimming took off 5 bases at V and 5 bases at J, with 13 bases between the two ends. Germline assignment: CDR1 DFQATT and CDR2 SNEGSKA (reference sequence). CDR3 DNA: TGCAGTGCTGGTGGACACTCAAACAATGAGCAGTTCTTC. The encoded protein is CSAGGHSNNEQFF.

This clonotype was counted many times. The chain is built from TRBV3-1 and TRBJ2-1, with D perhaps matching TRBD2 (5 bases). In germline, CDR1 is LGHDT, CDR2 YNNKEL (reference sequence). The V and J ends lost 4 bases and 1 base respectively, with 11 bases between them. This CDR3 is 15 amino acids long. CDR3: CASSPYWTSYNEQFF. CDR3 coding DNA: TGTGCCAGCAGCCCGTACTGGACTTCCTACAATGAGCAGTTCTTC.

This clonotype was seen repeatedly, ten times or more. The chain employs TRBV20-1 and TRBJ1-1; D is perhaps TRBD1 (5 bases). CDR3 size: 14 residues. Germline V gene lookup returns CDR1 DFQATT and CDR2 SNEGSKA (reference sequence). With 5 bases removed from V and 1 base from J, the gap between germline ends came to 14 bases. The CDR3 here is CSAPGLSENTEAFF. The DNA of the CDR3 is TGCAGTGCTCCGGGACTCTCAGAGAACACTGAAGCTTTCTTT.

This clonotype appeared many times. CDR3 in DNA: TGTGCCATCAGTGATAGAGGGAGCGGTGAGCAGTTCTTC. As protein: CAISDRGSGEQFF. The chain employs TRBV10-3 and TRBJ2-1; D is possibly TRBD2 (5 bases). The CDR3 spans 13 residues. The ends were cut back, 3 bases at V and 9 bases at J, with 12 bases in the middle. Per the germline V gene, CDR1 is ENHRY and CDR2 is SYGVKD.

This clonotype was found many times. This sequence joins TRBV28 and TRBJ2-7, with D tentatively TRBD2 (5 bases). The CDR3 sequence is 13 residues long. Trimming shortened V by 3 bases and J by 7 bases, and 13 bases separated the two germline ends. CDR1 is MDHEN, CDR2 SYDVKM, per germline. CDR3 DNA sequence: TGTGCCAGCAGTTTGGGCGGGTTCGGGGAGCAGTACTTC. This sequence encodes CASSLGGFGEQYF.

This sequence joins TRBV6-2 or TRBV6-3 and TRBJ2-7; TRBD2 aligns across 10 bases. The V segment lost 4 bases and the J segment 5 bases; nucleotides outside the gene matches: 5. Germline CDR1 MNHEY, CDR2 SVGEGT. The CDR3 contains 14 residues. For the CDR3, the DNA is TGTGCCAGCAGTTTAGCGGGAGGAGGGAACGAGCAGTACTTC. It yields the protein CASSLAGGGNEQYF.

This clonotype appeared many times. The chain combines TRBV6-2 or TRBV6-3 with TRBJ2-7; D remains ambiguous. Germline V gene data show CDR1 as MNHEY and CDR2 as SVGEGT. Trimming stripped 0 bases from V and 4 bases from J, with 13 bases between. There are 15 residues in the CDR3. The CDR3 DNA reads as TGTGCCAGCAGTTACTCCCCGACAATCGTTTACGAGCAGTACTTC. Protein product: CASSYSPTIVYEQYF.

To note about this clonotype: The likely explanation is a read error, given a far larger clone one base away. The chain is built from TRBV10-2 and TRBJ2-1, with TRBD1 as a possible D gene (6 bases). Germline assignment: CDR1 WSHSY and CDR2 SAAADI. This CDR3 is 14 amino acids long. Trimming took 8 bases from V and 10 from J, leaving 21 bases between them. The chain's CDR3 is CASLRQVSFYEQFF. The DNA of the CDR3 is TGCGCCAGCCTTAGACAGGTCAGCTTCTACGAGCAGTTCTTC.

This clonotype was detected many times. The chain joins TRBV28 to TRBJ1-1; maybe TRBD1 (6 bases). Germline CDR1 reads MDHEN; CDR2 reads SYDVKM. CDR3 length: 12 amino acids. Trimming removed 5 bases at V and 11 bases at J, with 15 bases between. CDR3 nucleotide sequence: TGTGCCAGCAGTGGACCGGCCGACAGGGCTTTCTTT. Its protein product is CASSGPADRAFF.

This clonotype rates as medium-sized. The CDR3 DNA reads TGTGCCAGCGCACAGAACACTGAAGCTTTCTTT. The encoded protein is CASAQNTEAFF. The rearrangement uses TRBV12-3 or TRBV12-4 and TRBJ1-1; D is unclear. Trimming cost V 8 bases and J 1 base, with 5 bases left between them. The CDR3 consists of 11 residues.

This clonotype was observed many times. This rearrangement joins TRBV25-1 to TRBJ1-1; D is unresolved. V was clipped by 6 bases and J by 1 base, with 9 bases between them. This CDR3 region has 13 residues. Germline V gene sequence: CDR1 MGHDK, CDR2 SYGVNS. CDR3 sequence (DNA): TGTGCCAGCAGGGTGTCAAGGAACACTGAAGCTTTCTTT. This codes for CASRVSRNTEAFF. The whole variable domain, remainder taken from reference TRBV25-1 and TRBJ1-1, is EADIYQTPRYLVIGTGKKITLECSQTMGHDKMYWYQQDPGMELHLIHYSYGVNSTEKGDLSSESTVSRIRTEHFPLTLESARPSHTSQYLCASRVSRNTEAFFGQGTRLTVV.